In its sample, the clone carrying this TCR beta chain was seen many times. Its antigen is undetermined. Using immunoSEQ multiplex PCR, the repertoire was profiled, and TCRdb retains in-frame clones only, with some absent. The table has 150,000 or so clones, just under 90% seen once. This CDR3 is built from 15 residues. The V end lost 4 bases, the J end lost 2 bases, and 12 bases lay between the germline ends. CDR1 is LNHDA, CDR2 SQIVND, per germline (reference sequence). The record originates from a study of cytomegalovirus exposure and HLA in healthy donors. Study conclusions and caveats: The classifier was said to identify cytomegalovirus status with high specificity and sensitivity. The study put 150 or so TCR beta chains on its list as cytomegalovirus-associated.

The source of this sequence is a woman aged 25 to 39 in good health and CMV-seropositive. V and J are TRBV19 and TRBJ1-5; D remains ambiguous. The source material was PBMCs. CDR3 region: CASSTQRGRNQPQHF. In DNA, the CDR3 is TGTGCCAGTAGTACACAGCGAGGGCGCAATCAGCCCCAGCATTTT. Together with reference TRBV19 and TRBJ1-5, the CDR3 gives the full variable domain: DGGITQSPKYLFRKEGQNVTLSCEQNLNHDAMYWYRQDPGQGLRLIYYSQIVNDFQKGDIAEGYSVSREKKESFPLTVTSAQKNPTAFYLCASSTQRGRNQPQHFGDGTRLSIL.